What follows are 2 T cell receptor beta chains derived from one specimen sequenced in a study of T cell responses to AZD1222 COVID-19 vaccine. Only in-frame clones appear in the TCRdb table, and some are missing; sequencing was by immunoSEQ multiplex PCR. The sample contains 150,000 to 200,000 clones, more than 85% of which appear only once. The sequences come from peripheral blood, collected on day 0 of AZD1222 vaccination. The receptors come from an adult in good health.

The chain has TRBV29-1 and TRBJ1-1; D remains ambiguous. V was pared by 1 base and J by 0 bases, with 6 bases between. There are 13 residues in the CDR3. Germline V gene data show CDR1 as SQVTM and CDR2 as ANQGSEA. CDR3 in DNA: TGCAGCGTTGAAGGGACCATGAACACTGAAGCTTTCTTT. It codes for CSVEGTMNTEAFF.

The chain combines TRBV12-5 with TRBJ2-5; D is unclear. CDR1 is LGHNT, CDR2 FRNRAP, per germline. The length of the CDR3 is 16 residues. Trimming pared 2 bases from V and 1 base from J, leaving 14 bases between. CDR3 nucleotide sequence: TGTGCTAGTGGTTTGTTTTTTGGGGATGGCCAAGAGACCCAGTACTTC. Protein product: CASGLFFGDGQETQYF.